This is a list of T cell receptor beta chains from one sample in a study of T cell responses to AZD1222 COVID-19 vaccine. Measured with immunoSEQ multiplex PCR; TCRdb has only the in-frame clones, and not every one. The data contain 120,000 or so clones, 90% to 95% of them singletons. The sequencing used peripheral blood, collected on day 0 of AZD1222 vaccination. All receptors come from an adult in good health. Each CDR3 is given with its conserved first and last residue. The D gene is left open where the match is weak. The size of a clone is reported for some rows only, either as once, few or many, or as a class for expanded clones.

V	D	J	size	DNA	CDR3
TRBV9	TRBD1	TRBJ2-5	NA	TGTGCCAGCAGTGGACAGGGCAGGGAGACCCAGTACTTC	CASSGQGRETQYF
TRBV7-2	NA	TRBJ2-1	NA	TGTGCCAGCAGCTTGGTGGTCTTAGGGTTCTACAATGAGCAGTTCTTC	CASSLVVLGFYNEQFF
TRBV5-6	NA	TRBJ1-6	NA	TGTGCCAGCAGCCGGGACGTTGGGGGCGTGAATTCACCCCTCCACTTT	CASSRDVGGVNSPLHF
TRBV4-2	TRBD2	TRBJ2-3	once	TGTGCCAGCAGCCAACGACTAGCGGGAGTCGGCACAGATACGCAGTATTTT	CASSQRLAGVGTDTQYF
TRBV5-1	TRBD2	TRBJ2-1	NA	TGCGCCAGCAGCTTGGGAGTTCCGTCGGCGCTGACTAGCGGGAGGGCCAGGGAGCAGTTCTTC	CASSLGVPSALTSGRAREQFF
TRBV25-1	TRBD1	TRBJ1-1	NA	TGTGCCAGCCCCGGCGGACAGGGGACTTTGAACACTGAAGCTTTCTTT	CASPGGQGTLNTEAFF
TRBV19	TRBD1	TRBJ1-2	NA	TGTGCCAGTAGTATGGGACAGGTCTATGGCTACACCTTC	CASSMGQVYGYTF
TRBV24-1	NA	TRBJ1-5	few	TGTGCCACCAGTCGAAGGGGAGTTTATAGCAATCAGCCCCAGCATTTT	CATSRRGVYSNQPQHF
TRBV6-5	TRBD1	TRBJ2-7	NA	TGTGCCAGCAGTTTATACCGGGACAGGGCCTACGAGCAGTACTTC	CASSLYRDRAYEQYF
TRBV6-5	NA	TRBJ2-1	once	TGTGCCACCGAGGGGGTGACCGACAATGAGCAGTTCTTC	CATEGVTDNEQFF
TRBV5-1	TRBD2	TRBJ2-7	NA	TGCGCCAGCAGCAGCGGACTAGCGGGAGGGCCTTACGAGCAGTACTTC	CASSSGLAGGPYEQYF
TRBV5-1	NA	TRBJ2-2	NA	TGCGCCAGCAAGGGGGAGCGGGCCGGGGAGCTGTTTTTT	CASKGERAGELFF
TRBV29-1	NA	TRBJ2-1	once	TGCAGCGTTGGGTCCGCGGGCGGCTCCTACAATGAGCAGTTCTTC	CSVGSAGGSYNEQFF
TRBV18	NA	TRBJ1-1	NA	TGTGCCAGCTCACTAAAAAATACGAACACTGAAGCTTTCTTT	CASSLKNTNTEAFF
TRBV10-3	NA	TRBJ1-4	NA	TGTGCCATCAGTGAGCCCGGTGAAAAACTGTTTTTT	CAISEPGEKLFF
TRBV6-5	NA	TRBJ2-3	NA	TGTGCCAGCATTCGGAGGCAAACTAGCACAGATACGCAGTATTTT	CASIRRQTSTDTQYF
TRBV6-5	NA	TRBJ1-5	NA	TGTGCCAGCATCGGTAGTGTCCTTTCGTCAGCCCAGCATTTT	CASIGSVLSSAQHF
TRBV20-1	NA	TRBJ2-7	few	TGCAGTGCTAGTCAGGGTGCCGGGGAAAGCGACGAGCAGTACTTC	CSASQGAGESDEQYF
TRBV20-1	NA	TRBJ2-7	NA	TGCAGTGCTAGTGAGACCTCCTACGAGCAGTACTTC	CSASETSYEQYF
TRBV7-9	NA	TRBJ1-5	NA	TGTGCCAGCAGCAGGGGTGGCAATCAGCCCCAGCATTTT	CASSRGGNQPQHF
TRBV29-1	NA	TRBJ1-2	NA	TGCAGCGCCCTTACAGGGAGAGGCGGCTACACCTTC	CSALTGRGGYTF
TRBV5-1	NA	TRBJ2-5	NA	TGCGCCAGCAGCTTGGGACAACCCTGGGAGACCCAGTACTTC	CASSLGQPWETQYF
TRBV30	NA	TRBJ1-3	NA	TGTGCCTGGAGTGCCGGGGGCTCTGGAAACACCATATATTTT	CAWSAGGSGNTIYF
TRBV28	TRBD1	TRBJ2-7	NA	TGTGCCAGCAGTTTAAGTCCGGCGATCGGGACAGGGGTGATCGAGCAGTACTTC	CASSLSPAIGTGVIEQYF
TRBV7-9	TRBD1	TRBJ1-1	NA	TGTGCCAGCAGCTTACCTTCGACAGGGGGGACTGAAGCTTTCTTT	CASSLPSTGGTEAFF
TRBV2	NA	TRBJ1-1	NA	TGTGCCAGCAGTGAAATACCGGGGGTTTCTGAAGCTTTCTTT	CASSEIPGVSEAFF
TRBV5-1	NA	TRBJ1-4	NA	TGCGCCAGCAGCCCAGGGACGGACAGTATCGCAACTAATGAAAAACTGTTTTTT	CASSPGTDSIATNEKLFF
TRBV2	TRBD2	TRBJ2-3	NA	TGTGCCAGCAGCGCGAAAGGTGTAGCGGGAGGGCCAACAGATACGCAGTATTTT	CASSAKGVAGGPTDTQYF
TRBV19	NA	TRBJ1-2	NA	TGTGCCAGTAGTATATTAGGGGGAGAGAACTATGGCTACACCTTC	CASSILGGENYGYTF
TRBV24-1	TRBD2	TRBJ2-3	NA	TGTGCCACCAGCGCGGGAGGGCCTATAGATACGCAGTATTTT	CATSAGGPIDTQYF
TRBV6-5	NA	TRBJ1-2	NA	TGTGCCAGCGCTCAGTCAACTTATGGCTACACCTTC	CASAQSTYGYTF
TRBV19	TRBD2	TRBJ2-7	NA	TGTGCCAGTAGCCTACGCCGGGACCCTAGCGGGAGTGAGCAGTACTTC	CASSLRRDPSGSEQYF
TRBV19	NA	TRBJ2-1	NA	TGTGCCAGTAGTATCATGGACTCCATACACAATGAGCAGTTCTTC	CASSIMDSIHNEQFF
TRBV5-1	TRBD1	TRBJ1-2	NA	TGCGCCAGCAGCTTGGGGGACAGGACTAACTATGGCTACACCTTC	CASSLGDRTNYGYTF
TRBV7-3	NA	TRBJ1-2	NA	TGTGCCAGCAGCTTACACAGGCCCTATGGCTACACCTTC	CASSLHRPYGYTF
TRBV12-3/TRBV12-4	NA	TRBJ2-7	NA	TGTGCCAGCAGCAATACGACATTCAGCGAGCAGTACTTC	CASSNTTFSEQYF
TRBV7-9	NA	TRBJ1-1	once	TGTGCCAGCAGTTTGGAGGGGGGAACTGAAGCTTTCTTT	CASSLEGGTEAFF
TRBV5-4	NA	TRBJ2-3	NA	TGTGCCAGCAGCTCGGTAGCGGTCACAGATACGCAGTATTTT	CASSSVAVTDTQYF
TRBV7-3	NA	TRBJ2-6	once	TGTGCCAGCAGCCCGCCGGCCTCTGGGGCCAACGTCCTGACTTTC	CASSPPASGANVLTF
TRBV2	TRBD2	TRBJ2-1	once	TGTGCCAGCAGGTCCCGGACTAGCGGGAGATACAATGAGCAGTTCTTC	CASRSRTSGRYNEQFF
TRBV9	TRBD2	TRBJ2-2	NA	TGTGCCAGCAGCGTAGGATCGGGAGGGCCAGGAACCGGGGAGCTGTTTTTT	CASSVGSGGPGTGELFF
TRBV12-3/TRBV12-4	NA	TRBJ1-5	few	TGTGCCAGCAGCGACAGGAGCAATCAGCCCCAGCATTTT	CASSDRSNQPQHF
TRBV19	NA	TRBJ2-1	once	TGTGCCAGTAGTATAGATTTGGAAGCGGTTTCCTACAATGAGCAGTTCTTC	CASSIDLEAVSYNEQFF
TRBV10-3	NA	TRBJ1-5	once	TGTGCCATCTGGCCAGGAAATAGCAATCAGCCCCAGCATTTT	CAIWPGNSNQPQHF